This TCR beta chain was recovered during a study of shared clonotypes between healthy human individuals. Whole-study context: Per-donor plates numbered three CD4 naive, three CD4 memory, two CD8 naive and one CD8 memory.

The naive CD8 population came from CD45RO-negative cells selected for CCR7, without terminally differentiated effector memory CD45RA+ cells. Overall study results and limits: Shared clonotypes across all four donors exceeded non-shared ones in generation probability. With several donors compared, around 5% of naive CD4 clonotypes were shared. Even with large depth, rarefaction showed that sorted-subset sequencing was incomplete.

Regarding this clone: Antigen unknown.

Sequenced by immunoSEQ multiplex PCR; TCRdb stores in-frame clones only, minus some. This sample carries roughly 770,000 clones, about 96% of them seen once, and the ten largest clones take about 0.25%. The CDR3 is 13 residues long. Germline loops: CDR1 SGHRS, CDR2 YFSETQ. Trimming took off 4 bases at V and 5 bases at J, with 13 bases between the two ends. The clonotype comes from a man aged 25-45 years in good health. The chain employs TRBV5-1 and TRBJ2-7, with D perhaps assigned TRBD1 or TRBD2 (5 bases each). The sequencing sample was made of naive CD8+ T cells sorted from blood. The CDR3 DNA reads as TGCGCCAGCAGCGGCCCGCGAGGGGACGAGCAGTACTTC. Residues: CASSGPRGDEQYF.